This TCR beta chain is from a study of shared clonotypes between healthy human individuals. On the study more broadly: Per donor, CD8 memory used one plate, CD8 naive used two, CD4 memory used three and CD4 naive used three.

This table comes from immunoSEQ multiplex PCR, and its TCRdb copy is limited to in-frame clones, with some not included. The sample carries millions of clones, approximately 90% recorded once. Findings of the study overall: The low donor count limited represented genetic and exposure-history diversity. When compared with the clonotypes that were shared by all four sorted-subset donors, the non-shared clonotypes turned out to have lower generation probabilities. On the whole, naive subsets had larger estimated richness than memory subsets had.

Note on this clone: No antigen is known for it.

Trimming removed 1 base at V and 5 bases at J, with 12 bases between. CDR3 length equals 14 residues. CDR1 is MDHEN and CDR2 is SYDVKM in the germline V gene. The chain is built from TRBV28 and TRBJ2-7, with a tentative D call TRBD1 (5 bases). The sequenced sample was naive CD4+ T cells sorted from blood. Subset specified: CD45RA+ positively selected. The origin of this receptor is a man aged 18 to 29 in good health. DNA of the CDR3: TGTGCCAGCAGTTTATTTAGGGGCCCCCACGAGCAGTACTTC. This encodes CASSLFRGPHEQYF.